This T cell receptor (beta chain) was sequenced for a study of T cell responses to AZD1222 COVID-19 vaccine. Study findings and constraints: Regions 160-218 and 743-854 held dominance among vaccine-associated CD4 TCRs, which spanned spike.

On this clone itself: The target antigen is unknown.

This CDR3 has 15 residues. Looked up from germline, CDR1 is SGHTA and CDR2 is FQGNSA. Trimming shortened V by 1 base and J by 3 bases, and 13 bases separated the two germline ends. Data came from immunoSEQ multiplex PCR; TCRdb stores just in-frame clones and leaves some out. Counted here are roughly 96,000 clones, 85% to 90% occurring once; the ten biggest clones make up about a quarter. The source material was peripheral blood, sampled on day 0 of AZD1222 vaccination. The J gene is TRBJ2-7, the V gene TRBV7-2, with a tentative D call TRBD1 (6 bases). This TCR came from an adult in good health. The DNA for the CDR3 is TGTGCCAGCAGCTTAGAGCCGACAGGCATCTACGAGCAGTACTTC. Translation gives CASSLEPTGIYEQYF.